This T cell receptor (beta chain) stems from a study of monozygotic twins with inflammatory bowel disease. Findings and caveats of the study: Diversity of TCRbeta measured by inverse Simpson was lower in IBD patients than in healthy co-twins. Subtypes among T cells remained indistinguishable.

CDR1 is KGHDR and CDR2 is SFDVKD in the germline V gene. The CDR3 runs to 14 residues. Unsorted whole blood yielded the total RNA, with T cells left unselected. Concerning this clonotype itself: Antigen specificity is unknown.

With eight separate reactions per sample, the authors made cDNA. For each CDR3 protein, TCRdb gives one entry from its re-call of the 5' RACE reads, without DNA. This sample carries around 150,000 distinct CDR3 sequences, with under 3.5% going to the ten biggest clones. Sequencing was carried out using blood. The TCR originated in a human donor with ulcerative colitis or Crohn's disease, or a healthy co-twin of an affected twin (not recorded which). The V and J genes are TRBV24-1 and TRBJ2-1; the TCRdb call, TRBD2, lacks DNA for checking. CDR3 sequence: CATMGGGGVREQFF.